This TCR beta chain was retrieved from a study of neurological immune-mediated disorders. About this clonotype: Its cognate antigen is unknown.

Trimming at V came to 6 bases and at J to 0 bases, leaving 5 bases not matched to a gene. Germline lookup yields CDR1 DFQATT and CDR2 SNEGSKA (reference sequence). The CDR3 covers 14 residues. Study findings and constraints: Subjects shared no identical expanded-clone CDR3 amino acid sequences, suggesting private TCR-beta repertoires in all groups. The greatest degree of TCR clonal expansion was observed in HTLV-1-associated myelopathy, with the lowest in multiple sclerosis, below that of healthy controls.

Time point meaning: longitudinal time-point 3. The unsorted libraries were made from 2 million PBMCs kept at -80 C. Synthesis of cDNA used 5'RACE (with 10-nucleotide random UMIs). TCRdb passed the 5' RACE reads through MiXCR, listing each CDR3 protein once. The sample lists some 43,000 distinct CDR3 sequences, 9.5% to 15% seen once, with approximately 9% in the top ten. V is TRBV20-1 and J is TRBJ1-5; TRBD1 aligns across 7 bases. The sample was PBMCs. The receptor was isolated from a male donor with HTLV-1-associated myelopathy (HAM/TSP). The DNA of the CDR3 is TGCAGTGCAAACCGGGACAGTAGCAATCAGCCCCAGCATTTT. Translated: CSANRDSSNQPQHF.